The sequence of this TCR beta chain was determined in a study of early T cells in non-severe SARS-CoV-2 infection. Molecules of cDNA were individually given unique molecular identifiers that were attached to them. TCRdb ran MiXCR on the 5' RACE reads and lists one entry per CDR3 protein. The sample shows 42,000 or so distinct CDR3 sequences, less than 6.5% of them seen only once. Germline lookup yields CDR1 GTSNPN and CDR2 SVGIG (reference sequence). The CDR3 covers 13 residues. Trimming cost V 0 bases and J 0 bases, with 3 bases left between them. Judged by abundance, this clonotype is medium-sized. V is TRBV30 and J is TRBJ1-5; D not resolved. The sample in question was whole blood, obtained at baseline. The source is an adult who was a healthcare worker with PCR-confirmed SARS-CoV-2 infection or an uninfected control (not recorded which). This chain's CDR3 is CAWSVDSNQPQHF. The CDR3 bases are TGTGCCTGGAGTGTAGATAGCAATCAGCCCCAGCATTTT.